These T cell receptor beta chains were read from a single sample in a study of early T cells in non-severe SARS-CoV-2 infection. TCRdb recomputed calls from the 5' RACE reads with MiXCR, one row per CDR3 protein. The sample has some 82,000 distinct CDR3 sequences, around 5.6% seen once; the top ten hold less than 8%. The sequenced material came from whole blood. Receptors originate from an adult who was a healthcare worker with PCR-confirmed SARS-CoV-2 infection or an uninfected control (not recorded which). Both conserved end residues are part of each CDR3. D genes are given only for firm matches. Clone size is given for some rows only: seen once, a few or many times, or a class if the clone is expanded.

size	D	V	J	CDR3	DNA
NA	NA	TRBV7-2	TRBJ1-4	CASSLVSRYGDPENEKLFF	TGTGCCAGCAGCTTAGTGTCCCGGTACGGAGACCCTGAGAATGAAAAACTGTTTTTT
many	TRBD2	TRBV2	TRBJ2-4	CASSELAGIELDIQYF	TGTGCCAGCAGTGAACTAGCGGGGATAGAGTTGGACATTCAGTACTTC
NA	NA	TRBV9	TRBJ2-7	CASSPWGLAHYEQYF	TGTGCCAGCAGCCCTTGGGGACTTGCCCACTACGAGCAGTACTTC
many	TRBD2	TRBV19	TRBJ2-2	CASIPRLAGGFPTGELFF	TGTGCCAGTATCCCCAGACTAGCGGGAGGGTTCCCAACCGGGGAGCTGTTTTTT
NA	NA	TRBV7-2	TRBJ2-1	CASSSPTRSEQFF	TGTGCCAGCAGCTCCCCGACCCGGAGCGAGCAGTTCTTC
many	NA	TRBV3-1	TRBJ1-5	CASSNLAQHDQPQHF	TGTGCCAGCAGCAACCTGGCACAACACGATCAGCCCCAGCATTTT
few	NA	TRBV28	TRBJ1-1	CASSTLFGLNTEAFF	TGTGCCAGCAGTACTTTATTTGGCCTGAACACTGAAGCTTTCTTT
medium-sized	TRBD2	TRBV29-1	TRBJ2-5	CSVVPGLARETQYF	TGCAGCGTGGTTCCGGGACTAGCGAGAGAGACCCAGTACTTC
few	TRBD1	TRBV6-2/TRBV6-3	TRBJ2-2	CASRTATGGIAGELFF	TGTGCCAGCAGGACGGCAACAGGGGGCATCGCCGGGGAGCTGTTTTTT
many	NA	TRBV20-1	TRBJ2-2	CSASAAGPRTGELFF	TGCAGTGCTAGTGCCGCAGGTCCCCGCACCGGGGAGCTGTTTTTT
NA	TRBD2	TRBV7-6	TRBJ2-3	CASSPSGGSQYF	TGTGCCAGCAGCCCGTCGGGGGGTTCGCAGTATTTT
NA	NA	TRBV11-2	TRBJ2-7	CASSRTVRPYEQYF	TGTGCCAGCAGCCGGACAGTCCGACCCTACGAGCAGTACTTC
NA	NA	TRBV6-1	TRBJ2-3	CASSEFPGTSPRDTQYF	TGTGCCAGCAGTGAATTCCCGGGCACCAGCCCCCGGGATACGCAGTATTTT
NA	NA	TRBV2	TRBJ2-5	CASSVRGETQYF	TGTGCCAGCAGTGTGAGGGGAGAGACCCAGTACTTC
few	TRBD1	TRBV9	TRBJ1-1	CASSVGQGQAFF	TGTGCCAGCAGCGTAGGACAGGGACAAGCTTTCTTT
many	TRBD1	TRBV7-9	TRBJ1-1	CASSSPDRDTEAFF	TGTGCCAGCAGCTCCCCGGACAGGGACACTGAAGCTTTCTTT
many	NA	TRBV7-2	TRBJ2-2	CASSLMRANTGELFF	TGTGCCAGCAGCTTAATGCGAGCGAACACCGGGGAGCTGTTTTTT
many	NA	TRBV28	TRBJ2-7	CAHGLGNSYEQYF	TGTGCTCACGGGTTGGGCAACTCCTACGAGCAGTACTTC
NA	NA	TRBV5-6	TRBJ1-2	CASKSGITNYGYTF	TGTGCCAGCAAGTCGGGGATCACTAACTATGGCTACACCTTC
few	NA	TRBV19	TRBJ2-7	CASSSRAEPGKQYF	TGTGCCAGTAGCAGCCGGGCGGAACCTGGCAAGCAGTACTTC
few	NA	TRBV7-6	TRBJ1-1	CASSTGQANTEAFF	TGTGCCAGCAGCACGGGACAAGCGAACACTGAAGCTTTCTTT
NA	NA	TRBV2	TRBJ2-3	CASSEGPGHTTDTQYF	TGTGCCAGCAGTGAAGGGCCGGGACACACCACAGATACGCAGTATTTT
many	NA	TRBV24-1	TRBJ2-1	CATSEPPDFSSYNEQFF	TGTGCCACCAGTGAGCCCCCGGACTTCAGCTCCTACAATGAGCAGTTCTTC
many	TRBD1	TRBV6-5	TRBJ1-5	CASSPRDRGRNQPQHF	TGTGCCAGCAGTCCAAGGGACAGGGGACGCAATCAGCCCCAGCATTTT
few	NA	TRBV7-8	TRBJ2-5	CASSLPVETQYF	TGTGCCAGCAGCTTGCCCGTAGAGACCCAGTACTTC
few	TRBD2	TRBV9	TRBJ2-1	CASSVTSGAYNEQFF	TGTGCCAGCAGCGTTACTAGCGGAGCGTACAATGAGCAGTTCTTC
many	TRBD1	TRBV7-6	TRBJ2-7	CASSKLGGGYEQYF	TGTGCCAGCAGCAAGTTAGGGGGCGGTTACGAGCAGTACTTC
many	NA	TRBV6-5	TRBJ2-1	CASKMRNQAYNEQFF	TGTGCCAGCAAGATGAGGAACCAAGCCTACAATGAGCAGTTCTTC
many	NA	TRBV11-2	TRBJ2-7	CASSPVGGRTYEQYF	TGTGCCAGCAGCCCCGTAGGAGGCAGAACCTACGAGCAGTACTTC
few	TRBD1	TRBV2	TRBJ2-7	CASSERGQGSGEQYF	TGTGCCAGCAGTGAACGGGGACAGGGCAGTGGCGAGCAGTACTTC
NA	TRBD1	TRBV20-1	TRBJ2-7	CSVNERQGPAYEQYF	TGCAGTGTCAATGAGCGACAGGGACCCGCCTACGAGCAGTACTTC
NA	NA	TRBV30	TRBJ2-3	CAWSSTRDTQYF	TGTGCCTGGAGCAGCACCAGGGATACGCAGTATTTT
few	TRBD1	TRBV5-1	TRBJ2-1	CASGDRGAISEQFF	TGCGCCAGCGGGGACAGGGGAGCTATTAGTGAGCAGTTCTTC
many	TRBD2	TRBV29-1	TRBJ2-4	CSAELAGDKEAKNIQYF	TGCAGCGCTGAGCTAGCGGGAGATAAGGAAGCCAAAAACATTCAGTACTTC
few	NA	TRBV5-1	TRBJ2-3	CASRPPGQSTNTQYF	TGCGCCAGCAGACCCCCGGGACAAAGTACGAATACGCAGTATTTT
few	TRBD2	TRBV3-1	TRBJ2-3	CASSQIAGGPDTQYF	TGTGCCAGCAGCCAAATAGCGGGGGGGCCAGATACGCAGTATTTT
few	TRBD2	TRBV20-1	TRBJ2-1	CSARGLAGDYNEQFF	TGCAGTGCTAGGGGACTAGCGGGGGACTACAATGAGCAGTTCTTC
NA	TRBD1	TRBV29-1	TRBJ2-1	CSVQTGSSYNEQFF	TGCAGCGTCCAGACAGGGAGCTCCTACAATGAGCAGTTCTTC
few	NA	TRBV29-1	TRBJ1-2	CSVERQGGYTF	TGCAGCGTTGAGCGCCAGGGAGGCTACACCTTC
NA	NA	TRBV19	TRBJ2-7	CASSIQASYEQYF	TGTGCCAGTAGTATACAGGCCTCCTACGAGCAGTACTTC
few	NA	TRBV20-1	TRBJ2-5	CSARPPSGAGVWIARETQYF	TGCAGTGCTAGACCACCCTCGGGGGCGGGGGTCTGGATAGCCCGAGAGACCCAGTACTTC
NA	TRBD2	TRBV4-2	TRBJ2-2	CASSQATSGGYTGELFF	TGTGCCAGCAGCCAAGCTACTAGCGGGGGGTACACCGGGGAGCTGTTTTTT
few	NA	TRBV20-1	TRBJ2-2	CSASKGTNTGELFF	TGCAGTGCTAGTAAGGGCACGAACACCGGGGAGCTGTTTTTT
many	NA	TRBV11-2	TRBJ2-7	CASSLGTDPYEQYF	TGTGCCAGCAGCTTAGGCACCGACCCCTACGAGCAGTACTTC
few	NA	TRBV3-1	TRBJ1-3	CASSQGLQGSGNTIYF	TGTGCCAGCAGCCAAGGTCTTCAGGGCTCTGGAAACACCATATATTTT
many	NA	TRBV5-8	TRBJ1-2	CASSSPKPGLNYGYTF	TGTGCCAGCAGCTCCCCTAAACCGGGCCTAAACTATGGCTACACCTTC
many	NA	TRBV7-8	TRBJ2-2	CASSLRPGTPLTNTGELFF	TGTGCCAGCAGCTTACGGCCCGGGACCCCCCTGACGAACACCGGGGAGCTGTTTTTT
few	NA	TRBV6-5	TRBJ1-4	CASRLSGASDEKLFF	TGTGCCAGCAGGCTCTCCGGGGCATCGGACGAAAAACTGTTTTTT
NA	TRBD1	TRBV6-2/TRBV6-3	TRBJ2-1	CASIHGGQGAYNEQFF	TGTGCCAGCATCCACGGGGGACAGGGGGCTTATAATGAGCAGTTCTTC
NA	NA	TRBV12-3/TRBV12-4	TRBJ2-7	CASSLGTGTVSYEQYF	TGTGCCAGCAGTTTAGGGACCGGGACGGTATCCTACGAGCAGTACTTC
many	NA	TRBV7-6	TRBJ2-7	CASSFRPGASSEQYF	TGTGCCAGCAGCTTTCGCCCAGGTGCCAGTAGCGAGCAGTACTTC